In this sample, the clone carrying this T cell receptor beta chain turned up many times. Its antigen remains unknown. This sample stems from a study of metastatic and nonmetastatic thyroid tumors. Study observations and caveats: Compared with benign nodules, malignant thyroid tumors were reported to have significantly higher TCR beta diversity in both blood and tumor.

None of the patients had undergone any treatment ahead of thyroid surgery. MiXCR reprocessed the PCR reads for TCRdb. The sample holds more than 40,000 clones, approximately 25% seen once. Source material: tumor tissue. This receptor was obtained from a female donor with papillary thyroid cancer or a benign thyroid nodule (not recorded which). Some clones in this sample may be carry-over from other donors' samples.

CDR3 in amino acids: CASSAPTENTGELFF. The CDR3 DNA sequence: TGTGCCAGCAGCGCGCCGACAGAGAACACCGGGGAGCTGTTTTTT. The rearrangement links TRBV5-5 to TRBJ2-2; maybe TRBD1 (5 bases). The CDR3 is 15 residues long. Trimming removed 4 bases at V and 1 base at J, with 11 bases between. CDR1 and CDR2 from the germline V gene are SGHKS and YYEKEE (reference sequence).